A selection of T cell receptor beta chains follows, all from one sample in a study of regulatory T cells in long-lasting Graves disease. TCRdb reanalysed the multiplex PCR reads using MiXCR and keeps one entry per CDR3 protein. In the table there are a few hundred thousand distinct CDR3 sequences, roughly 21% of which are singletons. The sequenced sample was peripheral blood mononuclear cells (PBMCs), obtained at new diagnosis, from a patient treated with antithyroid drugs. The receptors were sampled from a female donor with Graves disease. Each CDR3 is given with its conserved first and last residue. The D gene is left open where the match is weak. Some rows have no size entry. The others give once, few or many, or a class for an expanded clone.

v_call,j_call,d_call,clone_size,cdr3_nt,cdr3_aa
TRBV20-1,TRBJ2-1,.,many,TGCAGTGCTAGATACCCGGTAGCGCCTCTCTACAATGAGCAGTTCTTC,CSARYPVAPLYNEQFF
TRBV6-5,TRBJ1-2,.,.,TGTGCCAGCAGTTACGACAGCAATAACTATGGCTACACCTTC,CASSYDSNNYGYTF
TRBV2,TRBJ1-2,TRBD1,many,TGTGCCAGCAGTGTAGGGACAGATGGCTACACCTTC,CASSVGTDGYTF
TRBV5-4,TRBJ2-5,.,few,TGTGCCAGCAGCCGGGAGTTCCAAGAGACCCAGTACTTC,CASSREFQETQYF
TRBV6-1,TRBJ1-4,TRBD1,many,TGTGCCAGCAGTCCAACGGGACAGGGTCACACCAGGGCAACTAATGAAAAACTGTTTTTT,CASSPTGQGHTRATNEKLFF
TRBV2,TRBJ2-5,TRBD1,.,TGTGCCAGCAGCTTAGATGGTGTGGCAGGGGGCGGGGAGACCCAGTACTTC,CASSLDGVAGGGETQYF
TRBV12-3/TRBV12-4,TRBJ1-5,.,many,TGTGCCAGCAGGATGGAGAATCAGCCCCAGCATTTT,CASRMENQPQHF
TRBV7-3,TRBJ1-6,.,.,TGTGCCAGCAGCCGACTAAGCTCCTATAATTCACCCCTCCACTTT,CASSRLSSYNSPLHF
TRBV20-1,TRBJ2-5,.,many,TGCAGTGCCAGAGAATGGGTTAGCGCCCAAGAGACCCAGTACTTC,CSAREWVSAQETQYF
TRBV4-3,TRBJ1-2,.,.,TGCGCCAGCAGCCAAGATTACAACAGGGTTGTTGGCTACACCTTC,CASSQDYNRVVGYTF
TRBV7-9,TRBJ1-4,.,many,TGTGCCAGCAGCTTTTTCTCGGTCAGGGCTGGGACAACTAATGAAAAACTGTTTTTT,CASSFFSVRAGTTNEKLFF
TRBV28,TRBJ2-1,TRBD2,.,TGTGCCAGCAGTTTGAGCGGGGGCTACGACAATGAGCAGTTCTTC,CASSLSGGYDNEQFF
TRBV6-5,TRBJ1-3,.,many,TGTGCCAGCAGTTACTCGAGGAGTTTGGGTGGAAACACCATATATTTT,CASSYSRSLGGNTIYF
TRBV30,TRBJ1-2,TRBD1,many,TGTGCCTGGAGGAGGGGGCGCCCCTATGGCTACACCTTC,CAWRRGRPYGYTF
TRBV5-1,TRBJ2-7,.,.,TGCGCCAGCAGCTTGGTGGTGGCAGGATCCTACGAGCAGTACTTC,CASSLVVAGSYEQYF
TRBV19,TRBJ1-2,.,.,TGTGCCAGTAGTTTTGACACACCTTCAAGTGGCTACACCTTC,CASSFDTPSSGYTF
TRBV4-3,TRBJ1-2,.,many,TGCGCCAGCAGCCAAGTTTGGGCAGGGGACTATGGCTACACCTTC,CASSQVWAGDYGYTF
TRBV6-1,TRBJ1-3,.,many,TGTGCCACATGGGGAGGTATCTCCTCTGGAAACACCATATATTTT,CATWGGISSGNTIYF
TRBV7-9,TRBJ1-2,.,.,TGTGCCAGCAGCCCAAAGGACGGAATCTATGGCTACACCTTC,CASSPKDGIYGYTF
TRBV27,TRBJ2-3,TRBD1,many,TGTGCCAGCAGTGACAGGGAAGGAGATACGCAGTATTTT,CASSDREGDTQYF
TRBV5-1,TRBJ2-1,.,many,TGCGCCAGCAGCCTATACAAGGATGAGCAGTTCTTC,CASSLYKDEQFF
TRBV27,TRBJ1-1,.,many,TGTGCCAGCAGTTTTCTGGGAGGGGGGACTGAAGCTTTCTTT,CASSFLGGGTEAFF
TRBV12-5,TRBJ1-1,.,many,TGTGCTAGTGGCACGACGGAAAACACTGAAGCTTTCTTT,CASGTTENTEAFF
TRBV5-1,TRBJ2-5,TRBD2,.,TGCGCCAGCAGCTTGGTGTTCGGCGGGGGGTACCAAGAGACCCAGTACTTC,CASSLVFGGGYQETQYF
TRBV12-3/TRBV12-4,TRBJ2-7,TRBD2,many,TGTGCCAGCAGTCGAGGGACTAGCGGGAGTTGGCTTTACGAGCAGTACTTC,CASSRGTSGSWLYEQYF
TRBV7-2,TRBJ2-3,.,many,TGTGCCAGCAGCTTAAGTGGGTCAGATACGCAGTATTTT,CASSLSGSDTQYF
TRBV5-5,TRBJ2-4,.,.,TGTGCCAGCAGCCTATCCGAGTGGGGCATTCAGTACTTC,CASSLSEWGIQYF
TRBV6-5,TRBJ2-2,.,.,TGTGCCAGCAGTTACAAAATGAGACTAGGGGGGACCGGGGAGCTGTTTTTT,CASSYKMRLGGTGELFF
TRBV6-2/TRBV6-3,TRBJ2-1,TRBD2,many,TGTGCCAGCAGTTACACTAGCGGATACAATGAGCAGTTCTTC,CASSYTSGYNEQFF
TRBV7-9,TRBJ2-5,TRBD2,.,TGTGCCAGCAGCTTATCGCGCACTAGCGGGGGCGGAAGAAGAGAGACCCAGTACTTC,CASSLSRTSGGGRRETQYF
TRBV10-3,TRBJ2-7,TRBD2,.,TGTGCCATCAGTGGTGGGAGGGGCGAGCAGTACTTC,CAISGGRGEQYF
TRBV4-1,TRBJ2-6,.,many,TGCGCCAGCAGCCAAGTAACAGGTATCTCTGGGGCCAACGTCCTGACTTTC,CASSQVTGISGANVLTF
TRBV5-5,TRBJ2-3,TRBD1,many,TGTGCCAGCAGCGTGGAGGACAGGGCAGATACGCAGTATTTT,CASSVEDRADTQYF
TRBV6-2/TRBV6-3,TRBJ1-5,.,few,TGTGCCAGCAGTTCACTGACAGAGAATCAGCCCCAGCATTTT,CASSSLTENQPQHF
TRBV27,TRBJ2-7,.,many,TGTGCCAGCAGTTTATTCCCAGGAAGGTCCTACGAGCAGTACTTC,CASSLFPGRSYEQYF
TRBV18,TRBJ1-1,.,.,TGTGCCAGCTCAGGCCGGGACAACACTGAAGCTTTCTTT,CASSGRDNTEAFF
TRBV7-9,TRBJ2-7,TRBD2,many,TGTGCCAGCAGCGGCGGGACTATCTACGAGCAGTACTTC,CASSGGTIYEQYF
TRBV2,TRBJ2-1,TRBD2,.,TGTGCCAAACTAGCGGCCTCCTACAATGAGCAGTTCTTC,CAKLAASYNEQFF
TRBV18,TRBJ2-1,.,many,TGTGCCAGCTCACCCGAAGGACGGAGGAGGGAGCAGTTCTTC,CASSPEGRRREQFF
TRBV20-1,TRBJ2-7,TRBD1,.,TGCAGTGCTAGCCCCCGGACAGGGAGGTCCGGCGAGCAGTACTTC,CSASPRTGRSGEQYF
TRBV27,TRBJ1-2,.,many,TGTGCCACCAGGTCGTTGGGGGGAAACTATGGCTACACCTTC,CATRSLGGNYGYTF
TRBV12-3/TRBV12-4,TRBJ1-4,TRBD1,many,TGTGCCAGCAGTTCGACAGGGTATAATGAAAAACTGTTTTTT,CASSSTGYNEKLFF
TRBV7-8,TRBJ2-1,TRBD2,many,TGTGCCAGCAGCTTATTCGGGGGGAGCTCCTACAATGAGCAGTTCTTC,CASSLFGGSSYNEQFF
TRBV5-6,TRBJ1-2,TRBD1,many,TGTGCCAGCAGCTTGGTTGGGCAAAGGACAGGCGGCTACACCTTC,CASSLVGQRTGGYTF
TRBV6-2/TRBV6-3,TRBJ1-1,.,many,TGTGCCAGCAGTTACGGCAAGAACACTGAAGCTTTCTTT,CASSYGKNTEAFF
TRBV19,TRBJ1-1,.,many,TGTGCCAGTACCCGGGACGGATTGAACACTGAAGCTTTCTTT,CASTRDGLNTEAFF
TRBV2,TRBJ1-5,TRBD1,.,TGTGCCAGCAGTGTGGAACAGGGGAATAGCAATCAGCCCCAGCATTTT,CASSVEQGNSNQPQHF
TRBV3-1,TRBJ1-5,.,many,TGTGCCAGCAGCCAAGGGGCGGGCGGGACCGACAATCAGCCCCAGCATTTT,CASSQGAGGTDNQPQHF
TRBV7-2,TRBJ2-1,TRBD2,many,TGTGCCAGCGGCGGCCCGACTAGCGGGGGGGCCTACAATGAGCAGTTCTTC,CASGGPTSGGAYNEQFF
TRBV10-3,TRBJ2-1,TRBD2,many,TGTGCCATCAGTCGTCTAGCGGATTACAATGAGCAGTTCTTC,CAISRLADYNEQFF
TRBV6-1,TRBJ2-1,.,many,TGTGCCAGCAGTGAAGGGCCGGCACGGGATGAGCAGTTCTTC,CASSEGPARDEQFF
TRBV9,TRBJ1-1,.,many,TGTGCCAGCAGCGTAGCTTCGGGGACTGAAGCTTTCTTT,CASSVASGTEAFF
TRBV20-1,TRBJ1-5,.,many,TGCAGTGCTAGACAGGATAGCAATCAGCCCCAGCATTTT,CSARQDSNQPQHF
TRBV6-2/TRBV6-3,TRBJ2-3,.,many,TGTGCCAGCACCCAACCTGGGGGGACAGATCGGGGAAGCACAGATACGCAGTATTTT,CASTQPGGTDRGSTDTQYF
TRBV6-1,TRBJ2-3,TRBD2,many,TGTGCCAGCAGTCCCGGGAGGGTTCCCCCCTTATCCACAGATACGCAGTATTTT,CASSPGRVPPLSTDTQYF
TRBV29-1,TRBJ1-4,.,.,TGCAGCGTGGCCCAAGGGGGATCTAATGAAAAACTGTTTTTT,CSVAQGGSNEKLFF
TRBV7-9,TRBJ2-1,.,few,TGTGCCGGCAGCTTAGACAATGAGCAGTTCTTC,CAGSLDNEQFF
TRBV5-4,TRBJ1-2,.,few,TGTGCCAGCAGCGCATTTACCGGGACGGCTTTTGGCTACACCTTC,CASSAFTGTAFGYTF
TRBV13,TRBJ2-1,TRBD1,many,TGTGCCAGCAGCCCCGGGACAGGGGAATTTGATGAGCAGTTCTTC,CASSPGTGEFDEQFF